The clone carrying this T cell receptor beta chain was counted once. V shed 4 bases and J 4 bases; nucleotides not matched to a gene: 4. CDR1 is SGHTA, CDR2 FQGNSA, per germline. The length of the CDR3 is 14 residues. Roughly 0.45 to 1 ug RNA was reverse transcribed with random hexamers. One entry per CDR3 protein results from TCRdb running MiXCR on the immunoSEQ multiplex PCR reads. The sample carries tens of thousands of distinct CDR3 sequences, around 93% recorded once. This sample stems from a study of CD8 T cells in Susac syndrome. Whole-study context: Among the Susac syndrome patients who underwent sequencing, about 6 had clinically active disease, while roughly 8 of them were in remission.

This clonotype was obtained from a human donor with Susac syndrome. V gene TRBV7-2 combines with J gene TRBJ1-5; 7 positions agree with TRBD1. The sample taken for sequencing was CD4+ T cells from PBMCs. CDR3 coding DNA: TGTGCCAGCAGCTCCCAGGGGGGTAATCAGCCCCAGCATTTT. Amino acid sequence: CASSSQGGNQPQHF.